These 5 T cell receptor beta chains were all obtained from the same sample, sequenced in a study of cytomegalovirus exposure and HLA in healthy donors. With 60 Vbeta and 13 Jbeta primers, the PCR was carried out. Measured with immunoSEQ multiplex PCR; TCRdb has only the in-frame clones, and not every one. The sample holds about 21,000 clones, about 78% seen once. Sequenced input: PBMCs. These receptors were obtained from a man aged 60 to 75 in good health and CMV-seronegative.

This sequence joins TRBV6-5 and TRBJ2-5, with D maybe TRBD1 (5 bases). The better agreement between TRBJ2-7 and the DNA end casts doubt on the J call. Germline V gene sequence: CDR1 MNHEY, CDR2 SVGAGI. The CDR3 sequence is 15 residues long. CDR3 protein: CASSYSQVTPYEQYF. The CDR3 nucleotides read TGTGCCAGCAGTTACTCACAGGTTACTCCCTACGAGCAGTACTTC.

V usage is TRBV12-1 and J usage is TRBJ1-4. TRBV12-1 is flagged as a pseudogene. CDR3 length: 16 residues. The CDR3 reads CASSFALRLPRSRLFF. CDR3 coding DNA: TGTGCCAGCAGCTTTGCCCTCCGACTCCCTCGTAGTAGGCTGTTTTTT.

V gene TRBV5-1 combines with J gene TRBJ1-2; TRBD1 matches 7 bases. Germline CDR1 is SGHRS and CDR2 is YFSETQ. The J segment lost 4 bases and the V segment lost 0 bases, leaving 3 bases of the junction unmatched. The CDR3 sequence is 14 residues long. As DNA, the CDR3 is TGCGCCAGCAGCTTGGAGGGGGCACTCTATGGCTACACCTTC. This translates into CASSLEGALYGYTF.

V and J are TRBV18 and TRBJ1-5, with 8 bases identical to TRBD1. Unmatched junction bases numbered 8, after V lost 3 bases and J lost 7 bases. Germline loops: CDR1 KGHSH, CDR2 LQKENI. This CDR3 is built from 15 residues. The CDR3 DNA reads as TGTGCCAGCTCACCGGACAGGGCAACGGGGCAGCCCCAGCATTTT. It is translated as CASSPDRATGQPQHF.

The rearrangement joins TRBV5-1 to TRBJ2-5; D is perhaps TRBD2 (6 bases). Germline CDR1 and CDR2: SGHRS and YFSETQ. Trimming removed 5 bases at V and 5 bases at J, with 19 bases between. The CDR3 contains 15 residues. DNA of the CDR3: TGCGCCAGCAGTCCGGAGGGACGCGAGGTGGAGACCCAGTACTTC. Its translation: CASSPEGREVETQYF.